Below are 22 T cell receptor beta chains sequenced from a single sample in a study of blood T cell repertoires in COVID-19 (dated by TCRdb to 2019 to 2021). Library preparation was by the immunoSEQ multiplex PCR assay. TCRdb's version of the immuneACCESS table is confined to in-frame rearrangements and falls short of the full clone set. An unresolved V gene accounts for under half of the shortfall where checked; the remainder is of unknown origin. The sample has about 120,000 clones on record, about 87% of them singletons. The leading ten clones occupy roughly 30% of the sample. Specimen: peripheral blood. All receptors come from a woman aged 65 to 85 with acute or convalescent COVID-19.

J is TRBJ2-3 and V is TRBV3-1 (or the pseudogene TRBV3-2); D gene ambiguous. Germline V CDR1 and CDR2: LGHDT, YNNKEL (reference sequence). The V end was cut by 0 bases, the J end by 4 bases, with 8 bases between. There are 14 residues in the CDR3. The CDR3 sequence is CASSQETAADTQYF. The CDR3 DNA reads as TGTGCCAGCAGCCAAGAGACGGCGGCAGATACGCAGTATTTT.

V is TRBV5-1 and J is TRBJ2-1; 8 bases agree with TRBD2. Germline CDR1 SGHRS, CDR2 YFSETQ. The CDR3 is 15 residues long. V shed 2 bases, J shed 5 bases, and the junction held 6 bases outside the gene matches. DNA of the CDR3: TGCGCCAGCAGCTTAATAGCGGGGAGGAACAATGAGCAGTTCTTC. Translated: CASSLIAGRNNEQFF.

The rearrangement uses TRBV28 and TRBJ1-2, with 11 bases matching TRBD1. There are 14 residues in the CDR3. CDR1 and CDR2 (germline): MDHEN, SYDVKM. V shed 6 bases and J 8 bases; nucleotides not matched to a gene: 8. The CDR3 DNA reads as TGTGCCAGCAGCCAGGACAGGGGGCTTGGGGGCTACACCTTC. This sequence encodes CASSQDRGLGGYTF.

V gene TRBV6-5 combines with J gene TRBJ1-6; TRBD1 matches 8 bases. The J segment lost 2 bases and the V segment lost 7 bases, leaving 4 bases of the junction unmatched. Germline CDR1 reads MNHEY; CDR2 reads SVGAGI. The CDR3 runs 15 residues. CDR3 sequence (DNA): TGTGCCAGCACCGGACAGGGTCCCTATAATTCACCCCTCCACTTT. It translates to CASTGQGPYNSPLHF.

The chain links TRBV28 to TRBJ2-7; 7 positions agree with TRBD2. Germline V lookup: CDR1 MDHEN, CDR2 SYDVKM. CDR3 size: 15 residues. Trimming took 4 bases from V and 4 from J; bases not matched to a gene: 10. CDR3 bases: TGTGCCAGCAGTTCCATGGGGGGGGGAAGGTACGAGCAGTACTTC. Residues: CASSSMGGGRYEQYF.

The rearrangement links TRBV11-2 to TRBJ2-1; TRBD1 aligns across 7 bases. This CDR3 has 14 residues. CDR1 and CDR2 (germline): SGHAT, FQNNGV. V shed 2 bases and J 7 bases; nucleotides not matched to a gene: 5. DNA of the CDR3: TGTGCCAGCAGCTTAAGGACAGGTTCGAATGAGCAGTTCTTC. It encodes CASSLRTGSNEQFF.

This clone was observed a single time. The chain has TRBV27 and TRBJ2-7, with D hard to call. The V end lost 7 bases, the J end lost 4 bases, and 14 bases lay between the germline ends. The CDR3 totals 13 residues. In germline, CDR1 is MNHEY, CDR2 SMNVEV (reference sequence). The CDR3 reads CASTNHPRYEQYF. For the CDR3, the DNA is TGTGCCAGCACTAACCATCCCCGTTACGAGCAGTACTTC.

The gene calls are TRBV11-3 and TRBJ1-6, with 9 bases aligning to TRBD1. The J segment lost 9 bases and the V segment lost 3 bases, leaving 12 bases of the junction unmatched. Germline assignment: CDR1 SGHNT and CDR2 YENEEA. The CDR3 covers 17 residues. This CDR3 is CASSLGTGNSFFSPLHF. For the CDR3, the DNA is TGTGCCAGCAGCTTGGGGACAGGGAACTCCTTTTTTTCACCCCTCCACTTT.

The gene calls are TRBV30 and TRBJ1-4; D is unclear. The germline gives CDR1 GTSNPN, CDR2 SVGIG (reference sequence). V lost 0 bases to trimming and J lost 0 bases, with 5 bases between them. There are 14 residues in the CDR3. CDR3 region: CAWSVLPTNEKLFF. The CDR3 region has the DNA TGTGCCTGGAGTGTACTACCAACTAATGAAAAACTGTTTTTT.

The chain joins TRBV5-1 to TRBJ2-3, with 9 bases fitting TRBD1. CDR3 size: 15 residues. V lost 4 bases and J lost 3; bases outside the gene matches: 6. The germline V gene has CDR1 SGHRS and CDR2 YFSETQ. The CDR3 reads CASSISGTGTDTQYF. The CDR3 bases are TGCGCCAGCAGCATCTCCGGGACAGGGACAGATACGCAGTATTTT. The variable domain in full, with the rest retrieved from reference TRBV5-1 and TRBJ2-3, is KAGVTQTPRYLIKTRGQQVTLSCSPISGHRSVSWYQQTPGQGLQFLFEYFSETQRNKGNFPGRFSGRQFSNSRSEMNVSTLELGDSALYLCASSISGTGTDTQYFGPGTRLTVL.

Only a few counts were recorded for this clone. The rearrangement links TRBV28 to TRBJ1-3; 8 bases fit TRBD1. Unmatched junction bases numbered 7, after V lost 2 bases and J lost 7 bases. CDR1 and CDR2 from the germline V gene are MDHEN and SYDVKM. The CDR3 has 15 residues. The DNA for the CDR3 is TGTGCCAGCAGTTTAAGGACAGGGAGAGGTAACACCATATATTTT. Amino acid sequence: CASSLRTGRGNTIYF.

The CDR3 region is CASSYSRLRRVGQDYGYTF. The CDR3 coding sequence is TGTGCCAGCAGTTACTCGCGTTTGCGAAGAGTTGGACAGGACTATGGCTACACCTTC. The rearrangement links TRBV6-2 or TRBV6-3 to TRBJ1-2; 7 bases align to TRBD1. The CDR3 totals 19 residues. The germline CDR1 and CDR2 sequences are MNHEY and SVGEGT. After removal of 0 bases from V and 3 bases from J, the junction contained 16 bases not matched to a gene.

The chain joins TRBV6-5 to TRBJ1-1; possible D gene TRBD1, 5 bases. The CDR3 totals 12 residues. The germline V and J ends were trimmed by 5 bases and 11 bases, with 15 bases remaining between them. Per the germline V gene, CDR1 is MNHEY and CDR2 is SVGAGI. The CDR3 here is CASSPQGPGAFF. In DNA form, the CDR3 reads TGTGCCAGCAGTCCTCAGGGCCCTGGGGCTTTCTTT.

The chain uses TRBV5-1 and TRBJ2-3; the D gene is possibly TRBD1 (7 bases). Germline CDR1 and CDR2: SGHRS and YFSETQ. V lost 3 bases, J lost 0 bases, and 11 bases lay in between. There are 15 residues in the CDR3. CDR3 sequence reads: CASSSEGASTDTQYF. The CDR3 nucleotides are TGCGCCAGCAGCTCGGAGGGGGCGAGCACAGATACGCAGTATTTT.

The chain uses TRBV23-1 and TRBJ2-5; 7 positions match TRBD1. TRBV23-1 falls under the ORF class, with uncertain function. The junction had 7 bases not matched to a gene; V was cut back by 0 bases and J by 0 bases. The CDR3 length is 17 residues. Here the CDR3 DNA reads TGCGCCAGCAGTCAATCGATCCAGGGGGATTACCAAGAGACCCAGTACTTC. This codes for CASSQSIQGDYQETQYF.

The table lists this clone with a count of one. The chain links TRBV5-1 to TRBJ2-1, with 8 bases aligning to TRBD2. The CDR3 runs 16 residues. Germline V CDR1 and CDR2: SGHRS, YFSETQ. Trimming at V came to 1 base and at J to 7 bases, leaving 10 bases not matched to a gene. CDR3 nucleotide sequence: TGCGCCAGCAGCTTGAAGTATCAGCGGGGGAGTAATGAGCAGTTCTTC. Translation: CASSLKYQRGSNEQFF.

This clone was recorded only once. The rearrangement uses TRBV11-2 and TRBJ2-3; possible D gene TRBD2, 6 bases. Trimming shortened V by 0 bases and J by 10 bases, and 14 bases separated the two germline ends. The CDR3 runs 14 residues. Germline-derived CDR1 and CDR2 are SGHAT and FQNNGV. This CDR3 is CASSLDGTPGAQYF. The DNA of the CDR3 is TGTGCCAGCAGCTTAGATGGGACTCCTGGTGCGCAGTATTTT.

The gene calls are TRBV6-5 and TRBJ1-2; perhaps TRBD1 as D (5 bases). CDR3 length: 13 amino acids. V was clipped by 5 bases and J by 7 bases, with 14 bases between them. Germline V CDR1 and CDR2: MNHEY, SVGAGI. The CDR3 protein is CASSQGSPSGYTF. CDR3 bases: TGTGCCAGCAGTCAGGGCTCGCCGTCTGGCTACACCTTC.

The chain couples TRBV9 to TRBJ1-1; D remains ambiguous. The V and J ends lost 4 bases and 4 bases respectively, with 14 bases between them. This CDR3 comprises 14 residues. Germline loops: CDR1 SGDLS, CDR2 YYNGEE. CDR3 nucleotides: TGTGCCAGCAGCCCCCGCGGGCCAGGCACTGAAGCTTTCTTT. It is translated as CASSPRGPGTEAFF.

The chain is built from TRBV28 and TRBJ1-3; 8 bases map to TRBD1. V dropped 6 bases and J dropped 0; count of bases not matched to a gene: 7. The germline gives CDR1 MDHEN, CDR2 SYDVKM. CDR3 length: 16 amino acids. The CDR3 here is CASRRTGSHSGNTIYF. The CDR3 nucleotides read TGTGCCAGCAGGCGGACAGGGTCTCACTCTGGAAACACCATATATTTT.

This chain uses TRBV5-1 with TRBJ1-1; TRBD1 aligns across 8 bases. The J segment lost 4 bases and the V segment lost 4 bases, leaving 9 bases of the junction unmatched. Per germline, CDR1 SGHRS and CDR2 YFSETQ. This CDR3 has 15 residues. The DNA of the CDR3 is TGCGCCAGCAGCATATCCGGGACAGGAGGCACTGAAGCTTTCTTT. Protein sequence: CASSISGTGGTEAFF.

The chain recombines TRBV19 with TRBJ2-1, with D possibly matching TRBD2 (5 bases). CDR1 is LNHDA, CDR2 SQIVND, per germline (reference sequence). This CDR3 has 15 residues. With 6 bases removed from V and 6 bases from J, the gap between germline ends came to 18 bases. DNA of the CDR3: TGTGCCAGTAGCGAGGACCCTTGGACTTTCAATGAGCAGTTCTTC. Translation gives CASSEDPWTFNEQFF. The full variable domain, rest sourced from reference TRBV19 and TRBJ2-1, is DGGITQSPKYLFRKEGQNVTLSCEQNLNHDAMYWYRQDPGQGLRLIYYSQIVNDFQKGDIAEGYSVSREKKESFPLTVTSAQKNPTAFYLCASSEDPWTFNEQFFGPGTRLTVL.